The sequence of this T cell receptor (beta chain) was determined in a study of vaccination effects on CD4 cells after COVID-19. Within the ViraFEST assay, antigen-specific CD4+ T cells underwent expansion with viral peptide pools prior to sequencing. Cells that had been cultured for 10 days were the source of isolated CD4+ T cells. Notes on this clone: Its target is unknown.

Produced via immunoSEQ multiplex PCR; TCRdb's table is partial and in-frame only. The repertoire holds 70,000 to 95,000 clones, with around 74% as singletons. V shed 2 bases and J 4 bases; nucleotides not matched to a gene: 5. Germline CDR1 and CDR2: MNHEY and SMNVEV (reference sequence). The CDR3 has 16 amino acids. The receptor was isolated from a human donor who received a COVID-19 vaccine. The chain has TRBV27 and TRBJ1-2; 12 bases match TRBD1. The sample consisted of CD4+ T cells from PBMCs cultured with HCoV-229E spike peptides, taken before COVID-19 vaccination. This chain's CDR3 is CASSLQGTGGLYGYTF. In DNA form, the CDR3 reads TGTGCCAGCAGTTTACAGGGGACAGGGGGCCTCTATGGCTACACCTTC.